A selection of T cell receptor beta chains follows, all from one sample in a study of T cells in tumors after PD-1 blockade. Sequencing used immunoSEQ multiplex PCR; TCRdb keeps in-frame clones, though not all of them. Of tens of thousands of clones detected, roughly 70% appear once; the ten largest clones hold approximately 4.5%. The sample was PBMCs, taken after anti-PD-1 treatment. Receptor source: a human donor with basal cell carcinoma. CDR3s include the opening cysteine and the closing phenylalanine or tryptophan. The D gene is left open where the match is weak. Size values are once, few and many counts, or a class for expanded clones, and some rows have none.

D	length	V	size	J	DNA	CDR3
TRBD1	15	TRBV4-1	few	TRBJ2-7	TGCGCCAGCAGCCAACAGGACAGGGCCCCCTACGAGCAGTACTTC	CASSQQDRAPYEQYF
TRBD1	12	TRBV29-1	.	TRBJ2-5	TGCAGCGCCTGGACAGGGGAAGAGACCCAGTACTTC	CSAWTGEETQYF
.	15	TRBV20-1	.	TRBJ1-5	TGCAGTGCTAGTCCGGGACGGATGACAAATCAGCCCCAGCATTTT	CSASPGRMTNQPQHF
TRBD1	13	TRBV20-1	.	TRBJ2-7	TGCAGTGCTAGTGACAGGGCTCAGAGCGAGCAGTACTTC	CSASDRAQSEQYF
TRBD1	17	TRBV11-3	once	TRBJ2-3	TGTGCCAGCAGCCTGCAAAAGGACAGGGGGACCACAGATACGCAGTATTTT	CASSLQKDRGTTDTQYF
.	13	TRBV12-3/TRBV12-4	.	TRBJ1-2	TGTGCCAGCAGTTTGGGTACTAACTATGGCTACACCTTC	CASSLGTNYGYTF
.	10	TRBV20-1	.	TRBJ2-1	TGCAGTGCTGTGGCCCATGAGCAGTTCTTC	CSAVAHEQFF
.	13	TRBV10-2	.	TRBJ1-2	TGCGCCAGCAGTGATTCACCCATCTATGGCTACACCTTC	CASSDSPIYGYTF
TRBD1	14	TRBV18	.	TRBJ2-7	TGTGCCAGCTCATCGACAGGGGCGTTCTACGAGCAGTACTTC	CASSSTGAFYEQYF
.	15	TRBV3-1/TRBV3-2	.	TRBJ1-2	TGTGCCAGCAGCCAAGACGCGGCGCAGGGTTATGGCTACACCTTC	CASSQDAAQGYGYTF
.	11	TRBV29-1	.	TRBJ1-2	TGCAGCGTTGAAGCCCTAGGTGGCTACACCTTC	CSVEALGGYTF
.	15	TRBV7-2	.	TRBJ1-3	TGTGCCAGCAGCTTAAGGGACAACTCTGGAAACACCATATATTTT	CASSLRDNSGNTIYF
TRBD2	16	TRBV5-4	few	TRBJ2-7	TGTGCCAGCAGCTTACCCCCTGCGGGGGGGCCGAACGAGCAGTACTTC	CASSLPPAGGPNEQYF
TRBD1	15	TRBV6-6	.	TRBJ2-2	TGTGCCAGCAGTTACGACAGGGGTAACACCGGGGAGCTGTTTTTT	CASSYDRGNTGELFF